The clone carrying this TCR beta chain was detected a few times. The method was immunoSEQ multiplex PCR; TCRdb's version includes in-frame clones alone and lacks a portion of them. The sample lists a few hundred thousand clones, about four fifths occurring once. This entry belongs to a study of blood T cell repertoires in COVID-19. Study-level background: Donors in the United States, Italy and Spain gave samples during acute or convalescent COVID-19.

Enrolled during active infection, Seattle patients were then followed longitudinally. In germline, CDR1 is LNHDA, CDR2 SQIVND (reference sequence). V dropped 5 bases and J dropped 5; count of bases not matched to a gene: 10. The CDR3 loop spans 16 amino acids. The source is a person aged 70 to 80 with COVID-19, enrolled during active disease. The chain joins TRBV19 to TRBJ2-2; 8 positions agree with TRBD1. The material sequenced was peripheral blood. The CDR3 region is CASSYGQGAGTGELFF. CDR3 DNA: TGTGCCAGTAGTTACGGCCAGGGGGCTGGAACCGGGGAGCTGTTTTTT.